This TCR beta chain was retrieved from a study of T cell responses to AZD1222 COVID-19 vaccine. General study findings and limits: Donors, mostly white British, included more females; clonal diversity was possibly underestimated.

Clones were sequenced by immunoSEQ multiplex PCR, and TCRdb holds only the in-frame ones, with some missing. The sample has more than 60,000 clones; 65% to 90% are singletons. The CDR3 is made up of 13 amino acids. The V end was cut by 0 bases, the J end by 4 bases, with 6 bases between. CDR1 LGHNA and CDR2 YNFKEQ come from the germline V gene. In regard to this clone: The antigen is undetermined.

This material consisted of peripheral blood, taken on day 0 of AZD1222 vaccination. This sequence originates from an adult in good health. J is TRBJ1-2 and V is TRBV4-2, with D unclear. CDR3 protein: CASSQDPGYGYTF. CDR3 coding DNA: TGTGCCAGCAGCCAAGACCCCGGCTATGGCTACACCTTC.